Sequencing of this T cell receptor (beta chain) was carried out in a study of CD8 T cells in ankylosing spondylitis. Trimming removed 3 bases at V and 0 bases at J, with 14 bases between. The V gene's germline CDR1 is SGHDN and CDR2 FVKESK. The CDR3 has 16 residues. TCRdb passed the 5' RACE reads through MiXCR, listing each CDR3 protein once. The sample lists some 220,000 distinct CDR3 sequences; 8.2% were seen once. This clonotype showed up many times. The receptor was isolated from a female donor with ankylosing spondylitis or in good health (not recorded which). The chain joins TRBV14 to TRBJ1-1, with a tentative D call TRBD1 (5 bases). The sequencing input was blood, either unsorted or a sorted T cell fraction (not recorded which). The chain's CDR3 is CASSHSLTDLNTEAFF. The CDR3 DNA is TGTGCCAGCAGCCATTCCTTGACAGACCTGAACACTGAAGCTTTCTTT.